The T cell receptor beta chain described here comes from a study of blood T cell repertoires in COVID-19. Study-level information: There were acute and convalescent COVID-19 samples, and they came from the United States, Italy and Spain. The cDNA or gDNA used as material had been derived from T cells, B-cell-depleted T cells, or PBMCs.

Authors' analysis steps: Estimated nucleated cell counts came from reference gene primer amplification. The table came from immunoSEQ multiplex PCR; TCRdb's copy has only in-frame clones and leaves some out. The V and J calls and the clone size are those of that table, but D and trimming were determined from the DNA. Among around 280,000 clones listed, about 86% were seen once. Germline trimming cut 10 bases from V and 10 bases from J; bases unmatched to any gene: 15. This CDR3 spans 15 amino acids. Germline V gene sequence: CDR1 ENHRY, CDR2 SYGVKD. The material sequenced was peripheral blood. J is TRBJ1-6 and V is TRBV10-3, with 8 bases that match TRBD1. This TCR derives from a woman aged 30 to 39 who had recovered from COVID-19. The DNA of the CDR3 is TGTGCCACAACCCACGAGTCAGGGGGCAGGTCACCCCTCCACTTT. Protein: CATTHESGGRSPLHF.